These 27 T cell receptor beta chains were all obtained from the same sample, sequenced in a study of T-cell memory formation after mild COVID-19. TCRdb itself ran the 5' RACE reads through MiXCR, one entry per CDR3 protein. This table holds about 430,000 distinct CDR3 sequences, about a sixth found once. Sequencing was carried out using PBMCs or a T cell subset sorted from them (not recorded which). The receptors here all came from a man younger than 35 who had mild COVID-19 (a few samples of this study predate the infection). Cell type and time point are not known.

This clonotype has at least ten counts. This rearrangement joins TRBV5-5 to TRBJ2-3; no clear D gene. Germline values: CDR1 SGHKS, CDR2 YYEKEE (reference sequence). V dropped 4 bases and J dropped 1 base, with 10 bases sitting between them. This CDR3 comprises 14 residues. CDR3 residues: CASSLLVRTDTQYF. CDR3 nucleotide sequence: TGTGCCAGCAGCCTCCTAGTACGCACAGATACGCAGTATTTT.

The chain has TRBV15 and TRBJ2-5; tentatively, D is TRBD1 or TRBD2 (6 bases each). V was shortened by 0 bases and J by 3 bases, with 14 bases between the two germline ends. This CDR3 region has 16 residues. Germline CDR1 and CDR2: LNHNV and YYDKDF (reference sequence). The CDR3 here is CATSREQGRREETQYF. The CDR3 DNA reads as TGTGCCACCAGCAGAGAGCAGGGGAGGAGAGAAGAGACCCAGTACTTC.

This clonotype has only a few counts. This sequence joins TRBV7-2 and TRBJ1-2; D unresolved. There are 14 residues in the CDR3. V lost 7 bases to trimming and J lost 0 bases, with 12 bases between them. Germline V gene sequence: CDR1 SGHTA, CDR2 FQGNSA. CDR3 in DNA: TGTGCCAGCACCCCAGGATCCCCTAACTATGGCTACACCTTC. Encoded protein: CASTPGSPNYGYTF.

This clonotype was seen a handful of times. This chain connects TRBV7-2 to TRBJ2-1; 8 nucleotides agree with TRBD2. Germline CDR1 SGHTA, CDR2 FQGNSA. This CDR3 comprises 15 residues. Losses at the gene ends were 5 bases for V and 3 bases for J; bases not matched to a gene: 6. As DNA, the CDR3 is TGTGCCAGCAGCCCGCGGCGGGGGGTCTACAATGAGCAGTTCTTC. It yields the protein CASSPRRGVYNEQFF.

This rearrangement joins TRBV2 to TRBJ1-1; D gene uncertain. V lost 1 base and J lost 1, with 4 bases in between. The CDR3 is 13 amino acids. Germline V gene data show CDR1 as SNHLY and CDR2 as FYNNEI. CDR3 residues: CASSEEANTEAFF. Written as DNA, the CDR3 is TGTGCCAGCAGTGAAGAGGCGAACACTGAAGCTTTCTTT.

J is TRBJ2-1 and V is TRBV29-1; TRBD2 might be the D (6 bases). In germline, CDR1 is SQVTM, CDR2 ANQGSEA. V lost 8 bases to trimming and J lost 0 bases, with 11 bases between them. CDR3 length equals 13 residues. The CDR3 DNA reads as TGCAGCTCTGGGGGGAGCTCCTACAATGAGCAGTTCTTC. As protein: CSSGGSSYNEQFF.

The gene calls are TRBV5-6 and TRBJ1-1, with 11 bases that match TRBD1. V shed 2 bases and J 0 bases; nucleotides not matched to a gene: 3. CDR3 length equals 16 residues. Germline CDR1 reads SGHDT; CDR2 reads YYEEEE. The CDR3 bases are TGTGCCAGCAGCTTACCGGGACAGGGGGTGAACACTGAAGCTTTCTTT. Its protein is CASSLPGQGVNTEAFF.

This clonotype appeared a few times. The chain employs TRBV7-2 and TRBJ2-1, with TRBD1 identical over 8 bases. With 5 bases clipped from V and 9 bases from J, the junction kept 15 bases outside the gene matches. CDR3 length: 16 residues. CDR1 SGHTA and CDR2 FQGNSA come from the germline V gene. The CDR3 protein is CASSPFRQGRQGEQFF. The CDR3 DNA is TGTGCCAGCAGCCCCTTTCGACAGGGGAGGCAGGGTGAGCAGTTCTTC.

The chain uses TRBV27 and TRBJ1-1; D gene unclear. Trimming took off 4 bases at V and 8 bases at J, with 11 bases between the two ends. The length of the CDR3 is 12 residues. In germline, CDR1 is MNHEY, CDR2 SMNVEV (reference sequence). The CDR3 region has the DNA TGTGCCAGCAGTTCCCCTCCTGGCGAAGCTTTCTTT. Protein sequence: CASSSPPGEAFF.

V is TRBV30 and J is TRBJ1-2, with TRBD1 identical over 7 bases. V lost 4 bases to trimming and J lost 4 bases; unmatched junction nucleotides: 15. Looked up from germline, CDR1 is GTSNPN and CDR2 is SVGIG (reference sequence). The CDR3 runs to 16 residues. CDR3 coding DNA: TGTGCCTGGACCCTCCTGAGACAGGGCGGAGGCTATGGCTACACCTTC. Translating gives CAWTLLRQGGGYGYTF.

The chain employs TRBV12-3 or TRBV12-4 and TRBJ2-5, with D possibly matching TRBD1 (6 bases). Trimming shortened V by 3 bases and J by 1 base, and 9 bases separated the two germline ends. CDR3 length: 14 amino acids. CDR3 residues: CASSFIRGQETQYF. The CDR3, as DNA: TGTGCCAGCAGTTTCATCAGGGGCCAAGAGACCCAGTACTTC.

In its sample, this clonotype was seen many times. The V call is TRBV5-4, the J call TRBJ2-7; D gene ambiguous. This CDR3 spans 14 amino acids. With 4 bases removed from V and 0 bases from J, the gap between germline ends came to 11 bases. The V gene's germline CDR1 is SGHNT and CDR2 YYREEE (reference sequence). CDR3 nucleotide sequence: TGTGCCAGCAGCAGGGATGGAAGCTCCTACGAGCAGTACGTC. It yields the protein CASSRDGSSYEQYV.

The CDR3 DNA is TGTGCCATCAGTGGGGGGGGCTCTGGAAACACCATATATTTT. Its translation: CAISGGGSGNTIYF. This chain links TRBV10-3 with TRBJ1-3; D perhaps matches TRBD1 (5 bases). Trimming cost V 4 bases and J 0 bases, with 7 bases left between them. This CDR3 region has 14 residues. Germline V CDR1 and CDR2: ENHRY, SYGVKD.

The genes are TRBV4-2 and TRBJ2-3, with D possibly TRBD2 on 6 matching bases. Germline CDR1 and CDR2: LGHNA and YNFKEQ. With 0 bases removed from V and 7 bases from J, the gap between germline ends came to 14 bases. The CDR3 extends over 15 amino acids. The CDR3 DNA follows: TGTGCCAGCAGCCAAGAAGGAGGGCTTGGCCATACGCAGTATTTT. The encoded protein is CASSQEGGLGHTQYF.

This clonotype showed up just a few times. V usage is TRBV29-1 and J usage is TRBJ1-4; D may be TRBD1 (6 bases). The CDR3 spans 11 residues. Per the germline V gene, CDR1 is SQVTM and CDR2 is ANQGSEA. CDR3 DNA: TGCGGCGCGAGCAGGGGAGAAAAACTGTTTTTT. Translation gives CGASRGEKLFF.

This chain links TRBV7-9 with TRBJ2-1, with 7 nucleotides matching TRBD2. CDR1 and CDR2 from the germline V gene are SEHNR and FQNEAQ (reference sequence). Unmatched junction bases numbered 5, after V lost 4 bases and J lost 8 bases. This CDR3 spans 13 amino acids. The CDR3 DNA reads as TGTGCCAGCAGCTCGGGACTAATAGATGAGCAGTTCTTC. It yields the protein CASSSGLIDEQFF.

V usage is TRBV5-1 and J usage is TRBJ2-1; 9 nucleotides agree with TRBD1. Trimming removed 1 base from V and 4 bases from J; junction bases left unmatched: 3. CDR1 and CDR2 (germline): SGHRS, YFSETQ. The CDR3 length is 15 residues. The CDR3 DNA follows: TGCGCCAGCAGCTTGTCGACAGGGGGTTACAATGAGCAGTTCTTC. This encodes CASSLSTGGYNEQFF.

The chain joins TRBV5-1 to TRBJ2-7; 10 bases are a match to TRBD1. The CDR3 has 16 residues. The trim removed 4 bases at V and 5 bases at J, leaving 12 bases unmatched. CDR1 and CDR2 from the germline V gene are SGHRS and YFSETQ. CDR3 sequence reads: CASSIRQGAIVDEQYF. In DNA, the CDR3 is TGCGCCAGCAGCATCCGACAGGGGGCGATTGTGGACGAGCAGTACTTC.

This rearrangement joins TRBV29-1 to TRBJ2-3; D not resolved. This CDR3 region has 13 residues. Per the germline V gene, CDR1 is SQVTM and CDR2 is ANQGSEA. The V gene lost 6 bases and the J gene lost 0 bases, with 10 bases spanning the gap. The CDR3 is CSVQPPSTDTQYF. The CDR3 nucleotides are TGCAGCGTCCAGCCACCTAGCACAGATACGCAGTATTTT.

Ten or more counts support this clonotype. The rearrangement joins TRBV18 to TRBJ2-5, with D perhaps assigned TRBD1 or TRBD2 (5 bases each). The V end was cut by 2 bases, the J end by 0 bases, with 10 bases between. Germline V gene data show CDR1 as KGHSH and CDR2 as LQKENI. The CDR3 loop spans 15 amino acids. This CDR3 is CASSPGTVYQETQYF. The CDR3, as DNA: TGTGCCAGCTCACCAGGGACGGTGTACCAAGAGACCCAGTACTTC.

The rearrangement links TRBV6-2 or TRBV6-3 to TRBJ2-7; maybe TRBD1 (6 bases). The CDR3 has 13 residues. Trimming took off 5 bases at V and 2 bases at J, with 10 bases between the two ends. Germline V gene data show CDR1 as MNHEY and CDR2 as SVGEGT. The CDR3 nucleotides read TGTGCCAGCAGTCGGGCAGGGGCCTACGAGCAGTACTTC. It specifies CASSRAGAYEQYF.

The chain links TRBV4-2 to TRBJ1-4; D remains unclear. The CDR3 covers 15 residues. The ends were cut back, 0 bases at V and 4 bases at J, with 9 bases in the middle. Per germline, CDR1 LGHNA and CDR2 YNFKEQ. This chain's CDR3 is CASSQDPFGNEKLFF. CDR3 nucleotide sequence: TGTGCCAGCAGCCAAGACCCATTTGGTAATGAAAAACTGTTTTTT.

This chain connects TRBV15 to TRBJ2-1; 9 bases map to TRBD2. Germline CDR1 LNHNV, CDR2 YYDKDF (reference sequence). The CDR3 totals 16 residues. Trimming removed 2 bases from V and 8 bases from J; junction bases left unmatched: 10. CDR3 sequence (DNA): TGTGCCACCAGCAGACCATCTAGCGGGGTGGGCGATGAGCAGTTCTTC. Translating it yields CATSRPSSGVGDEQFF.

CDR3 sequence: CASSFRQGYYNEQFF. CDR3 DNA sequence: TGCGCCAGCAGCTTTAGACAGGGTTATTACAATGAGCAGTTCTTC. The chain carries TRBV5-1 and TRBJ2-1; TRBD1 matches at 7 bases. This CDR3 is 15 amino acids long. The germline V gene encodes CDR1 SGHRS and CDR2 YFSETQ. V gave up 2 bases and J gave up 4 bases; unmatched junction bases: 6.

This clonotype has only a few counts. The CDR3 loop is CASSLGGAGYTF. DNA of the CDR3: TGTGCCAGCAGCTTAGGGGGAGCTGGCTACACCTTC. The chain recombines TRBV13 with TRBJ1-2; unclear D gene. Trimming took 0 bases from V and 7 from J, leaving 6 bases between them. The germline V gene encodes CDR1 PRHDT and CDR2 FYEKMQ (reference sequence). This CDR3 has 12 residues.

In its sample, this clonotype was seen a few times. J is TRBJ2-7 and V is TRBV2; possibly TRBD1 for D (5 bases). The CDR3 totals 14 residues. Per germline, CDR1 SNHLY and CDR2 FYNNEI. V was shortened by 4 bases and J by 2 bases, with 12 bases between the two germline ends. In DNA form, the CDR3 reads TGTGCCAGCAGTGGACAGATCTCGGCCTACGAGCAGTACTTC. Its translation is CASSGQISAYEQYF.

The V gene is TRBV12-3 or TRBV12-4, the J gene TRBJ1-1; 11 nucleotides match TRBD1. The trim removed 5 bases at V and 2 bases at J, leaving 7 bases unmatched. The CDR3 totals 16 residues. CDR3 nucleotide sequence: TGTGCCAGCAGTCGGAAAGGACAGGGGGCAAACACTGAAGCTTTCTTT. Protein: CASSRKGQGANTEAFF.